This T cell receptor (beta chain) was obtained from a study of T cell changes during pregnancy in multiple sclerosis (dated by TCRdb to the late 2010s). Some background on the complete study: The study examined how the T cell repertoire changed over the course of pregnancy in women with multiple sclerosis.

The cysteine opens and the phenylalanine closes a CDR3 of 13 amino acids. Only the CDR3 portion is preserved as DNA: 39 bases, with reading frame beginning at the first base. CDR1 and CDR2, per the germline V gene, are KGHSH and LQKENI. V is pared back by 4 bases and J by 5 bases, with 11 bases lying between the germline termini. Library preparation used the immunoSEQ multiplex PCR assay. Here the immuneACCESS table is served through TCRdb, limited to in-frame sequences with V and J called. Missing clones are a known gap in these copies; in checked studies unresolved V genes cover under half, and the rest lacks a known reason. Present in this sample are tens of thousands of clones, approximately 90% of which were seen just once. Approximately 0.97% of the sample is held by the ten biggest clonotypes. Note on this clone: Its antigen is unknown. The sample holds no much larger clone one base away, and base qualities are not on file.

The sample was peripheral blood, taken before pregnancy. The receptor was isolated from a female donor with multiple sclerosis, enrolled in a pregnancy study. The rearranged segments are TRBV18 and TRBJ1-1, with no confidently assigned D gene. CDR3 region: CASSREFRTEAFF. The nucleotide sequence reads TGTGCCAGCTCACGTGAGTTCCGGACTGAAGCTTTCTTT.